The rows below give T cell receptor beta chains drawn from one sample of a study of shared clonotypes between healthy human individuals. Data came from immunoSEQ multiplex PCR; TCRdb stores just in-frame clones and leaves some out. Of millions of clones listed, just over 90% are singletons. The specimen was naive CD8+ T cells from PBMCs. The receptors come from a man between 18 and 35 years old in good health. Some clones in this sample may be carry-over from other donors' samples. The CDR3 runs from the conserved cysteine through the conserved F or W. The D gene is left open where the match is weak. Expanded clones are given a class, and other clones once, few, many or no size at all.

>TRBV6-1|13|NA|TRBJ2-7|NA
TGTGCCAGCATCCCGGACTACCCCTACGAGCAGTACTTC
CASIPDYPYEQYF
>TRBV5-8|13|NA|TRBJ2-7|TRBD2
TGTGCCAGCAGCTTGAATGGGAGGGGCGAGCAGTACTTC
CASSLNGRGEQYF
>TRBV18|15|NA|TRBJ2-7|TRBD1
TGTGCCAGCTCACCCACTGGGCCAGGGGGCAACGAGCAGTACTTC
CASSPTGPGGNEQYF
>TRBV5-6|18|NA|TRBJ2-1|NA
TGTGCCAGCAGCTTCTTTGTTCTTCGGGGGAGTAAATCCCATGAGCAGTTCTTC
CASSFFVLRGSKSHEQFF
>TRBV30|18|few|TRBJ1-2|TRBD1
TGTGCCTGGAGTGCCCCCGACCCGGACAGGGTACCAAGCTATGGCTACACCTTC
CAWSAPDPDRVPSYGYTF
>TRBV2|15|NA|TRBJ2-7|TRBD1
TGTGCCAGCAGTGAGGGACAGGCGTACTCCTACGAGCAGTACTTC
CASSEGQAYSYEQYF
>TRBV28|14|NA|TRBJ1-4|NA
TGTGCCAGCAGCTCTCCGGACAGTGAAGAAAAACTGTTTTTT
CASSSPDSEEKLFF
>TRBV9|14|NA|TRBJ2-7|NA
TGTGCCAGCAGCGTAGGAGACAGGATCTACGAGCAGTACTTC
CASSVGDRIYEQYF
>TRBV27|12|NA|TRBJ2-7|NA
TGTGCCAGCAGTTTAATTGGTTACGAGCAGTACTTC
CASSLIGYEQYF
>TRBV11-2|19|NA|TRBJ2-2|NA
TGTGCCAGCAGCTTAAATAGGATGGATGCGGGGGCTCCCACCGGGGAGCTGTTTTTT
CASSLNRMDAGAPTGELFF
>TRBV27|13|NA|TRBJ2-1|NA
TGTGCCAGCAGTTTAGGGGAATACAATGAGCAGTTCTTC
CASSLGEYNEQFF
>TRBV6-5|15|NA|TRBJ1-2|NA
TGTGCCAGCAGTTACGAGGGGAAGGGAAATTATGGCTACACCTTC
CASSYEGKGNYGYTF
>TRBV7-9|16|NA|TRBJ2-7|TRBD2
TGTGCCAGCAGCCTACCTAGCGGCGGGAGGGTCTACGAGCAGTACTTC
CASSLPSGGRVYEQYF
>TRBV6-1|13|NA|TRBJ2-1|TRBD2
TGTGCCAGCAAGGCTAGCGGGAGCAATGAGCAGTTCTTC
CASKASGSNEQFF
>TRBV7-9|15|NA|TRBJ2-5|NA
TGTGCCAGCAGCTTAGATCGCCTGTACCAAGAGACCCAGTACTTC
CASSLDRLYQETQYF
>TRBV10-3|14|NA|TRBJ2-7|NA
TGTGCCATCAGTGAGTCGTCCTTTCCCTACGAGCAGTACTTC
CAISESSFPYEQYF
>TRBV19|14|NA|TRBJ1-2|NA
TGTGCCAGTAGCACGGACGGAAACTCCCATGGCTACACCTTC
CASSTDGNSHGYTF
>TRBV5-1|14|NA|TRBJ2-7|TRBD2
TGCGCCAGCAGCTTGGACCTAGCGGGAGAAGAGCAGTACTTC
CASSLDLAGEEQYF
>TRBV7-9|15|NA|TRBJ2-7|NA
TGTGCCAGCGTGGGGGCCAGACTGACGTCCTACGAGCAGTACTTC
CASVGARLTSYEQYF
>TRBV4-1|18|NA|TRBJ2-7|TRBD2
TGCGCCAGCAGCCAAGTGGCGGGCCTAGCGGGCAACTCCTACGAGCAGTACTTC
CASSQVAGLAGNSYEQYF
>TRBV28|16|once|TRBJ2-3|TRBD1
TGTGCCAGCAGACCTCCCGGGACAGAAAGCACAGATACGCAGTATTTT
CASRPPGTESTDTQYF
>TRBV15|14|NA|TRBJ2-7|NA
TGTGCCACCAGCAGAGAAGCCAGCGATTACGAGCAGTACTTC
CATSREASDYEQYF
>TRBV27|14|NA|TRBJ1-1|NA
TGTGCCAGCAGTGCCTACAGAACCGACACTGAAGCTTTCTTT
CASSAYRTDTEAFF
>TRBV9|16|NA|TRBJ2-7|TRBD2
TGTGCCAGCAGCCCAGGGACTAGCGGGAGATACCACGAGCAGTACTTC
CASSPGTSGRYHEQYF